This TCR beta chain derives from a study of STAT5B mutations in CD4+ large granular lymphocyte leukemia. Across the whole study: Among healthy donors, a particular HLA allele went with more CDR3 'QG' motifs. Findings of the study overall: Top patient clones used TRBV06 genes more often: 8/27 versus 2/35 in controls. Patient CD4-sorted repertoires looked more clonal than healthy CD4+ repertoires, even without putative leukemic clones.

Germline V gives CDR1 MNHEY, CDR2 SMNVEV (reference sequence). Trimming stripped 6 bases from V and 1 base from J, with 13 bases between. The CDR3 totals 15 residues. Comment on this clone: Its specificity is not known.

Controls came from buffy coats of healthy blood donors. TCRdb's table, derived via immunoSEQ multiplex PCR, lists solely in-frame clones and lacks some. The sample has tens of thousands of clones; 75% are singletons. Input material: CD4+ T cells from blood buffy coats. This TCR was recovered from a human donor in good health. The chain couples TRBV27 to TRBJ1-5, with D possibly TRBD1 on 5 matching bases. The CDR3 loop is CASRAGIISNQPQHF. For the CDR3, the DNA is TGTGCCAGCAGGGCAGGGATTATAAGCAATCAGCCCCAGCATTTT.